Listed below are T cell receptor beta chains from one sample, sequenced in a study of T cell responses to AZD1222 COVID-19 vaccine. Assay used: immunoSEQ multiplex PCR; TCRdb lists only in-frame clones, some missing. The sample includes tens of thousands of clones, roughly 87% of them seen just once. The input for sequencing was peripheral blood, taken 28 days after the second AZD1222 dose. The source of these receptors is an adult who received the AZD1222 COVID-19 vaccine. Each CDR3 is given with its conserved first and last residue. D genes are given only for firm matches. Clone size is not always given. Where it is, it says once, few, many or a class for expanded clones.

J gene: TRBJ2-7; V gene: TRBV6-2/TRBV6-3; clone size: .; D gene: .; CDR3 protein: CASSYSIPQGLYEQYF; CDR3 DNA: TGTGCCAGCAGTTACTCGATTCCCCAAGGACTTTACGAGCAGTACTTC
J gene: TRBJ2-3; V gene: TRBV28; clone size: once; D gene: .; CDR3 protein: CASSLGLTQYF; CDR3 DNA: TGTGCCAGCAGTTTAGGTCTTACGCAGTATTTT
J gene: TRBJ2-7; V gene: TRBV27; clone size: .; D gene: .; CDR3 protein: CASSLSVIAHEQYF; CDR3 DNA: TGTGCCAGCAGTTTATCCGTCATCGCCCACGAGCAGTACTTC
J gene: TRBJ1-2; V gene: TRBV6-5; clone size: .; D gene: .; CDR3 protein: CASSYQGYGYTF; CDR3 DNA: TGTGCCAGCAGTTACCAGGGTTACGGCTACACCTTC
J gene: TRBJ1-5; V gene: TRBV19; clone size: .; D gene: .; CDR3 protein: CASSISGGLSNQPQHF; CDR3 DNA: TGTGCCAGTAGTATTAGTGGGGGATTGAGCAATCAGCCCCAGCATTTT
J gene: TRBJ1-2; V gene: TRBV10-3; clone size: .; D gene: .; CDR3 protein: CAISLQLGGGNYGYTF; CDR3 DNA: TGTGCCATCAGCCTCCAATTAGGAGGGGGGAACTATGGCTACACCTTC
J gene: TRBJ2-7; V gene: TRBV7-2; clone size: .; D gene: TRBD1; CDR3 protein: CASSFGTGLFYEQYF; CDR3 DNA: TGTGCCAGCAGCTTCGGGACAGGGCTCTTCTACGAGCAGTACTTC
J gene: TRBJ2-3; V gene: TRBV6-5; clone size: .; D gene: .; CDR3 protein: CASSYAPSVPDTQYF; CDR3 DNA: TGTGCCAGCAGTTACGCCCCTAGCGTTCCAGATACGCAGTATTTT
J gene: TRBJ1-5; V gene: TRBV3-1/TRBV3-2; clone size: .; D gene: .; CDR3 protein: CASSQEWGGGNQPQHF; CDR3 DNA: TGTGCCAGCAGCCAAGAATGGGGAGGGGGCAATCAGCCCCAGCATTTT
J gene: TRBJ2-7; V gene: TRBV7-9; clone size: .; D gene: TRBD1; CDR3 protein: CASSTPGQHYEQYF; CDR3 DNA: TGTGCCAGCAGCACCCCGGGACAGCACTACGAGCAGTACTTC
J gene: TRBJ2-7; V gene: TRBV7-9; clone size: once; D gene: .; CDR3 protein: CASSPGGPYEQYF; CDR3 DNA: TGTGCCAGCAGCCCGGGCGGCCCCTACGAGCAGTACTTC
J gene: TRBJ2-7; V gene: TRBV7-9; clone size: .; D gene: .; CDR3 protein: CASSWAYEQYF; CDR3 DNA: TGTGCCAGCAGCTGGGCGTACGAGCAGTACTTC
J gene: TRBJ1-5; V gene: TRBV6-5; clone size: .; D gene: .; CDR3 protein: CAGRRDPNQPQHF; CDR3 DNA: TGTGCCGGACGGAGGGATCCCAATCAGCCCCAGCATTTT
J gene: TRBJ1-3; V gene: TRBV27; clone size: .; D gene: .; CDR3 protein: CASSLSDGTSGNTIYF; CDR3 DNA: TGTGCCAGCAGTTTATCGGACGGGACTTCTGGAAACACCATATATTTT
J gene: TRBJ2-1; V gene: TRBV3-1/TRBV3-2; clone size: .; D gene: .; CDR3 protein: CASQDTRTEQFF; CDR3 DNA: TGTGCCAGCCAGGACACTAGAACTGAGCAGTTCTTC
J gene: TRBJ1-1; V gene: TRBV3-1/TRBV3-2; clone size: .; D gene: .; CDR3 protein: CASSHGDTEAFF; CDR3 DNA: TGTGCCAGCAGCCACGGAGACACTGAAGCTTTCTTT
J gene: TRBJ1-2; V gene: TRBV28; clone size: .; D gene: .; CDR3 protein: CASSSRTKTYGYTF; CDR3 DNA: TGTGCCAGCAGTTCCCGGACAAAAACTTATGGCTACACCTTC
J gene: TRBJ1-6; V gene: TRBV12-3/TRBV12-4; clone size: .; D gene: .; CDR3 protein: CASNRGDSPLHF; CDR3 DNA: TGTGCCAGCAATAGGGGGGATTCACCCCTCCACTTT
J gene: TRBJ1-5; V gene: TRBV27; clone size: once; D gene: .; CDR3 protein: CASSLLGNTKEPQHF; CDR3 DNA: TGTGCCAGCAGTTTATTGGGCAACACCAAGGAGCCCCAGCATTTT
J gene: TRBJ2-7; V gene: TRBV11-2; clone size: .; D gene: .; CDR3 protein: CASSRRLVSAEQYF; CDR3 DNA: TGTGCCAGCAGCCGTCGACTAGTCTCCGCCGAGCAGTACTTC